This TCR beta chain was recorded in a study of T-cell reconstitution after alpha-beta-depleted transplantation in children. Preparation of the TCRbeta library was carried out with unique molecular identifiers. TCRdb re-called the PCR reads with MiXCR, one entry per CDR3 protein. This table has 200,000 to 250,000 distinct CDR3 sequences, about a tenth appearing once. This clonotype was picked up many times. The input for sequencing was PBMCs from the stem cell graft donor, taken from the stem cell graft. The sequence came from a human donor who donated a stem cell graft to a child with acute lymphoblastic leukemia.

CDR3 residues: CASSLDFEKLFF. The CDR3 nucleotides read TGCGCCAGCAGCTTGGATTTTGAAAAACTGTTTTTT. The rearrangement uses TRBV5-1 and TRBJ1-4; D remains unclear. The V and J ends lost 0 bases and 7 bases respectively, with 4 bases between them. CDR3 length: 12 residues. Germline-derived CDR1 and CDR2 are SGHRS and YFSETQ. The entire variable domain, with the rest obtained from reference TRBV5-1 and TRBJ1-4, is as follows: KAGVTQTPRYLIKTRGQQVTLSCSPISGHRSVSWYQQTPGQGLQFLFEYFSETQRNKGNFPGRFSGRQFSNSRSEMNVSTLELGDSALYLCASSLDFEKLFFGSGTQLSVL.